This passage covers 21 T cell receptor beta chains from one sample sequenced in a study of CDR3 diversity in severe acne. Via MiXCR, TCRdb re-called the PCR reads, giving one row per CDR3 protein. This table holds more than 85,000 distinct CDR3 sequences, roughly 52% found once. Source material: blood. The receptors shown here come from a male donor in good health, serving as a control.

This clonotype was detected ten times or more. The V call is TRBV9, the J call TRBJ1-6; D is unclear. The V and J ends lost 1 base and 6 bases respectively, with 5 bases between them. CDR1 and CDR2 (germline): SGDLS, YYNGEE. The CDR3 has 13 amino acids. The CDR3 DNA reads TGTGCCAGCAGCGTAAACAGTAATTCACCCCTCCACTTT. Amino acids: CASSVNSNSPLHF.

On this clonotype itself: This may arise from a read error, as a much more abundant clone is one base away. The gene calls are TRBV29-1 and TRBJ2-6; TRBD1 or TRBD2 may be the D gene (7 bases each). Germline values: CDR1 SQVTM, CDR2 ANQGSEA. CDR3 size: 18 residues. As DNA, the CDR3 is TGCAGCGTCAGGGGGGGGGTTACCACCAAATCTGGGGCCAACGTCCTGCCTTTC. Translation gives CSVRGGVTTKSGANVLPF.

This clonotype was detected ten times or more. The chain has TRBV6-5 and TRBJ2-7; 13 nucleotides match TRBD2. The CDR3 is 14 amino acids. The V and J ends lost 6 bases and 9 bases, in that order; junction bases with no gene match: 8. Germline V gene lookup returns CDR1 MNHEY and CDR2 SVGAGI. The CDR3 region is CASSRGLAGELQYF. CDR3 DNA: TGTGCCAGCAGCCGTGGACTAGCGGGAGAATTGCAGTACTTC.

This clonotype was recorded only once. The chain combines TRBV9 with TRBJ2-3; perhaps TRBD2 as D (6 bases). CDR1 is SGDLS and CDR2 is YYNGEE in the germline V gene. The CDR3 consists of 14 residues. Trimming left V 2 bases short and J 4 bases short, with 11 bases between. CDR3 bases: TGTGCCAGCAGCGTTGGCCCGGGAGCAGATACGCAGTATTTT. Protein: CASSVGPGADTQYF.

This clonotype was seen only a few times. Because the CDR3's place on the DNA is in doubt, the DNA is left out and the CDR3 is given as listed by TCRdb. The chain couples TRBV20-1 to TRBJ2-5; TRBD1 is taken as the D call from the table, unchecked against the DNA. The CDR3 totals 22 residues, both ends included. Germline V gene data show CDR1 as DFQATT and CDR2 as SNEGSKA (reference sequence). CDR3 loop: CSAAISGTGDSKLFFGSGTQYF.

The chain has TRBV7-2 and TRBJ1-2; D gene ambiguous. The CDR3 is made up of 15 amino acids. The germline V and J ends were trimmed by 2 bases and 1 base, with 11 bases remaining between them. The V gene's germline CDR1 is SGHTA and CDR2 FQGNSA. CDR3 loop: CASSLRAGSNYGYTF. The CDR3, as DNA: TGTGCCAGCAGCTTAAGGGCGGGCAGTAACTATGGCTACACCTTC.

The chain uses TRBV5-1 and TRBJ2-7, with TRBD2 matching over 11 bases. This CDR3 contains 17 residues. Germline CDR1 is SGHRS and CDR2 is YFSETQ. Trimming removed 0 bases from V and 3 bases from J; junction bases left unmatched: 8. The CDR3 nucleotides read TGCGCCAGCAGCTTGGCCGGGGGACTAGCGGTCAGCTACGAGCAGTACTTC. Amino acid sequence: CASSLAGGLAVSYEQYF.

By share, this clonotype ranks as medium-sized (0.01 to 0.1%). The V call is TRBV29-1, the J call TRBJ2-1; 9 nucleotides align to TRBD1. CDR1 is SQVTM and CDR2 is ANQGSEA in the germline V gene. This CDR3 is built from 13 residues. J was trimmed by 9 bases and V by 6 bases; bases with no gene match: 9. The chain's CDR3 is CSVSGTGYGEQFF. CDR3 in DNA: TGCAGCGTCTCCGGGACAGGGTACGGTGAGCAGTTCTTC.

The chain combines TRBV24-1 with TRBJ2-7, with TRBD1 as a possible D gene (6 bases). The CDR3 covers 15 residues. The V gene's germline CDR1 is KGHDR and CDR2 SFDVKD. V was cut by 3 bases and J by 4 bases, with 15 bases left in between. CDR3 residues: CATSDPRAGEYEQYF. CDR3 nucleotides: TGTGCCACCAGTGATCCTCGGGCAGGGGAATACGAGCAGTACTTC.

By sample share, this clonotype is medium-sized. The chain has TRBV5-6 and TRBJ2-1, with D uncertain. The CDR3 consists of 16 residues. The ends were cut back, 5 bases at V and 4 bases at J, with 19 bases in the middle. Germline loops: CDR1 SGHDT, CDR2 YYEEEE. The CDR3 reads CASRPGQIFEYNEQFF. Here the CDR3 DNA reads TGTGCCAGCAGGCCCGGGCAGATCTTCGAGTACAATGAGCAGTTCTTC.

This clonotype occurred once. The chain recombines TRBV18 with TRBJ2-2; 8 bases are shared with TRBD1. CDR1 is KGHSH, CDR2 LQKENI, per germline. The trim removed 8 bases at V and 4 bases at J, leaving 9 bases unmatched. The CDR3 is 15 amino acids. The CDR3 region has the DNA TGTGCCAGCAGCTCGACAGGGGACGTCACCGGGGAGCTGTTTTTT. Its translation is CASSSTGDVTGELFF. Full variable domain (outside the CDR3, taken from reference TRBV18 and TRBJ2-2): NAGVMQNPRHLVRRRGQEARLRCSPMKGHSHVYWYRQLPEEGLKFMVYLQKENIIDESGMPKERFSAEFPKEGPSILRIQQVVRGDSAAYFCASSSTGDVTGELFFGEGSRLTVL.

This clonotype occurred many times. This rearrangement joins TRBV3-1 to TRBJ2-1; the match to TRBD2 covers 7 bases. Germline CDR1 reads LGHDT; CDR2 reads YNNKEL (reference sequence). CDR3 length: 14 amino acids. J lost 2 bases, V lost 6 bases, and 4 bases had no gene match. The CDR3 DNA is TGTGCCAGCAGTGTAGCGGGTACCTACAATGAGCAGTTCTTC. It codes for CASSVAGTYNEQFF.

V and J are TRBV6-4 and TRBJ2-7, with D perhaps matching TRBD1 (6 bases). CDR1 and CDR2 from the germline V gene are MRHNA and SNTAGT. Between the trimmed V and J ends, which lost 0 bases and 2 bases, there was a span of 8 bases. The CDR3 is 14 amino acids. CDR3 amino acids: CASSDSDSTYEQYF. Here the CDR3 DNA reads TGTGCCAGCAGTGACTCGGACAGTACCTACGAGCAGTACTTC.

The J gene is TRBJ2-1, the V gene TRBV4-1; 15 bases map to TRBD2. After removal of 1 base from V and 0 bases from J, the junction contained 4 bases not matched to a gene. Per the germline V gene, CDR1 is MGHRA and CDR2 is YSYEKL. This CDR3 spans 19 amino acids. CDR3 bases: TGCGCCAGCAGCCAAGCCGGGACTAGCGGGAGGCACTCCTACAATGAGCAGTTCTTC. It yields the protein CASSQAGTSGRHSYNEQFF.

This CDR3 is CVVGTAAYEQYF. CDR3 nucleotide sequence: TGCGTAGTCGGGACGGCCGCCTACGAGCAGTACTTC. The gene calls are TRBV20-1 and TRBJ2-7; D is possibly TRBD1 or TRBD2 (5 bases each). The CDR3 runs 12 residues. Germline V gene data show CDR1 as DFQATT and CDR2 as SNEGSKA (reference sequence).

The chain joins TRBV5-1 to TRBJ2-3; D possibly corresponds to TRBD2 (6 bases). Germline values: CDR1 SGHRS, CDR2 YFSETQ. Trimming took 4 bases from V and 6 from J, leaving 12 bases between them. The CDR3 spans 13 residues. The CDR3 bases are TGCGCCAGCAGCCCGACGCGGGGTGATACGCAGTATTTT. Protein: CASSPTRGDTQYF.

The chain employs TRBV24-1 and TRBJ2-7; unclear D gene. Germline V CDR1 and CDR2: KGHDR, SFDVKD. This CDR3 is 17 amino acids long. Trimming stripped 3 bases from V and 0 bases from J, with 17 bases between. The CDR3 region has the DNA TGTGCCACCAGTGATCCGAAAACCAGTCCACACTCCTACGAGCAGTACTTC. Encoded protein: CATSDPKTSPHSYEQYF.

CDR3: CASSTGLAGNQYNEQFF. CDR3 sequence (DNA): TGTGCCAGCAGTACAGGACTAGCGGGCAACCAATACAATGAGCAGTTCTTC. This chain joins TRBV9 and TRBJ2-1; the match to TRBD2 covers 11 bases. Germline CDR1 is SGDLS and CDR2 is YYNGEE. This CDR3 has 17 amino acids. V gave up 5 bases and J gave up 4 bases; unmatched junction bases: 11.

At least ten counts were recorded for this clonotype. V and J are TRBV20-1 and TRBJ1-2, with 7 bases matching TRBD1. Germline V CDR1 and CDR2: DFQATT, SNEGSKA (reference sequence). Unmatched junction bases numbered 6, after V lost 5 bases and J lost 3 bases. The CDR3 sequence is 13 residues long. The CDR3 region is CSAGRDRDYGYTF. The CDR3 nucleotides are TGCAGTGCTGGAAGGGACAGAGACTATGGCTACACCTTC.

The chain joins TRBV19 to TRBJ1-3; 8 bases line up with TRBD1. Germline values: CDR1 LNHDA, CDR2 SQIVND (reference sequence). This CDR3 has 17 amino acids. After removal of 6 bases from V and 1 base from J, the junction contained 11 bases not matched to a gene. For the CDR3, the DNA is TGTGCCAGTAGAGAATTGGACAGGGTGCCTTCTGGAAACACCATATATTTT. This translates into CASRELDRVPSGNTIYF. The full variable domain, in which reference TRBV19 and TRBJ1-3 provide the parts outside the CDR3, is DGGITQSPKYLFRKEGQNVTLSCEQNLNHDAMYWYRQDPGQGLRLIYYSQIVNDFQKGDIAEGYSVSREKKESFPLTVTSAQKNPTAFYLCASRELDRVPSGNTIYFGEGSWLTVV.

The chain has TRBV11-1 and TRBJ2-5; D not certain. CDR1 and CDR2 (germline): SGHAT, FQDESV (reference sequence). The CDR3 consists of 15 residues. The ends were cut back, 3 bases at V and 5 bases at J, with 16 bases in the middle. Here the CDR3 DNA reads TGTGCCAGCAGCTTCCTTCACCCCCCCGACGAGACCCAGTACTTC. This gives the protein CASSFLHPPDETQYF.